The rows below give T cell receptor beta chains drawn from one sample of a study of cytomegalovirus exposure and HLA in healthy donors. TCRdb keeps only in-frame clones here, not all; method: immunoSEQ multiplex PCR. The repertoire has approximately 90,000 clones, roughly four fifths of them found once; the top ten carry 3.5% to 4.5%. The specimen sequenced was PBMCs. Receptor source: a man aged 25-45 years in good health and CMV-seronegative. Each CDR3 is given with its conserved first and last residue. The D gene is left open where the match is weak. Rows may omit the clone size; those that give it use once, few, many or a size class.

CDR3	DNA	V	J	D	size
CASSLVTSGSYEQYF	TGTGCCAGCAGCTTAGTCACTAGCGGGAGTTACGAGCAGTACTTC	TRBV11-2	TRBJ2-7	TRBD2	-
CASSRNRGRYNEQFF	TGTGCCAGTAGTCGAAACAGGGGTAGGTACAATGAGCAGTTCTTC	TRBV19	TRBJ2-1	TRBD1	-
CAISEGTVRAPLHF	TGTGCCATCAGTGAAGGGACAGTTCGGGCACCCCTCCACTTT	TRBV10-3	TRBJ1-6	TRBD1	-
CASRTGQGASNTGELFF	TGCGCCAGCAGAACGGGACAGGGGGCTTCGAACACCGGGGAGCTGTTTTTT	TRBV5-1	TRBJ2-2	TRBD1	-
CASSSRRELFF	TGTGCCAGCAGCTCGAGGCGGGAGCTGTTTTTT	TRBV7-2	TRBJ2-2	-	once
CASSYAAGQRKQFF	TGTGCCAGCAGTTACGCCGCGGGACAGAGGAAGCAGTTCTTC	TRBV6-5	TRBJ2-1	-	-
CASSVESSGGAGQETQYF	TGTGCCAGCAGCGTAGAGTCTAGCGGGGGGGCTGGCCAAGAGACCCAGTACTTC	TRBV9	TRBJ2-5	TRBD2	-
CASSPRRGAEQYF	TGTGCCAGCAGCCCCCGACGGGGGGCCGAGCAGTACTTC	TRBV5-6	TRBJ2-7	-	-
CASSPGTGAAYEQYF	TGTGCCAGCAGTCCCGGGACAGGGGCAGCCTACGAGCAGTACTTC	TRBV9	TRBJ2-7	TRBD1	few
CASSPLSGGAGTGELFF	TGTGCCAGCAGCCCCCTTAGCGGGGGGGCTGGAACCGGGGAGCTGTTTTTT	TRBV4-2	TRBJ2-2	TRBD2	few
CASSQYEYNEQFF	TGCGCCAGCAGCCAATACGAGTACAATGAGCAGTTCTTC	TRBV4-1	TRBJ2-1	-	-